This T cell receptor beta chain stems from a study of T cell repertoires and HLA-DP antigens. In the study overall: Pre-culture CD4+ samples used around 1.3 ug DNA versus 200 to 250 ng for CD137+CD4+ sorts.

The CDR3 runs to 15 residues. V was shortened by 5 bases and J by 0 bases, with 11 bases between the two germline ends. Germline lookup yields CDR1 ENHRY and CDR2 SYGVKD. Study results and caveats: A non-physiological HeLa system presented antigen to total CD4+ responders.

Pre-culture CD4+ samples were sequenced deeply, targeting hundreds of thousands of T cell genomes. TCRdb's table, derived via immunoSEQ multiplex PCR, lists solely in-frame clones and lacks some. This sample has about 73,000 clones, with roughly 78% found just once. This clone appeared a single time. Its cognate antigen is unknown. This receptor was identified in a man in his sixties in good health and CMV-seronegative. Sample: CD4+ T cells from PBMCs. The rearrangement uses TRBV10-3 and TRBJ1-3; D is unclear. Written as DNA, the CDR3 is TGTGCCATCAGTAAAGGCCCTGACTCTGGAAACACCATATATTTT. Translation: CAISKGPDSGNTIYF.